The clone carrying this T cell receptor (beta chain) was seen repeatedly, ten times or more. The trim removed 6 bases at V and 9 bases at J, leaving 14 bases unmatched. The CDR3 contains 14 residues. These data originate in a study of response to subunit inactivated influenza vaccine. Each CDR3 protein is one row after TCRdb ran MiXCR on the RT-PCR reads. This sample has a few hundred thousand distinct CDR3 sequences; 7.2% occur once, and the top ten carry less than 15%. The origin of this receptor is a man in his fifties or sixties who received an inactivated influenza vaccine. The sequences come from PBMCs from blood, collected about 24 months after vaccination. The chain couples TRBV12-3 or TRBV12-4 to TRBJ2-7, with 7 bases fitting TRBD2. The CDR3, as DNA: TGTGCCAGCAGCCTAGGGGAGGGCCAGGGAGGGCAGTACTTC. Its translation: CASSLGEGQGGQYF.